This T cell receptor (beta chain) was recorded in a study of CD8 T cells in ankylosing spondylitis. Broader study findings: Blood of patients with ankylosing spondylitis appeared to be characterized by a TCR beta motif of eight highly homologous variants.

The V end was cut by 3 bases, the J end by 10 bases, with 18 bases between. Germline CDR1 and CDR2: SQVTM and ANQGSEA. The CDR3 contains 13 residues. This clonotype was seen more than once but under ten times. What it binds is unknown. Quantitative 5'-RACE with molecular barcodes was used to make the TCR beta libraries. In TCRdb, the 5' RACE reads were re-called with MiXCR into one record per CDR3 protein. The sample lists hundreds of thousands of distinct CDR3 sequences; over 9.5% were seen once. The chain combines TRBV29-1 with TRBJ1-1, with a tentative D call TRBD1 (5 bases). The sequenced material came from blood, either unsorted or a sorted T cell fraction (not recorded which). The TCR comes from a male donor with ankylosing spondylitis. CDR3 sequence: CSVEGQSVLGAFF. The CDR3 bases are TGCAGCGTTGAGGGGCAAAGCGTACTTGGAGCTTTCTTT.